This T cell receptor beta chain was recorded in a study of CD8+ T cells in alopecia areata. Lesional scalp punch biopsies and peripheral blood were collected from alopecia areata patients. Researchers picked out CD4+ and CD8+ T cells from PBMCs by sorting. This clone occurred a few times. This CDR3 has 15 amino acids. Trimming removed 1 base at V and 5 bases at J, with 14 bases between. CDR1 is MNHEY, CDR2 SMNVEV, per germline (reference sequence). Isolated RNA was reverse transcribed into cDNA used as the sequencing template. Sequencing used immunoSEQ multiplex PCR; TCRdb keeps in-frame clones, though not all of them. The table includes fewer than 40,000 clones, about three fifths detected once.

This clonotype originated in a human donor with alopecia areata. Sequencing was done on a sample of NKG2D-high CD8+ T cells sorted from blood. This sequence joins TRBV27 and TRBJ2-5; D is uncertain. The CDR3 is CASSLFSWNQETQYF. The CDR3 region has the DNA TGTGCCAGCAGTTTATTCTCTTGGAATCAGGAGACCCAGTACTTC.